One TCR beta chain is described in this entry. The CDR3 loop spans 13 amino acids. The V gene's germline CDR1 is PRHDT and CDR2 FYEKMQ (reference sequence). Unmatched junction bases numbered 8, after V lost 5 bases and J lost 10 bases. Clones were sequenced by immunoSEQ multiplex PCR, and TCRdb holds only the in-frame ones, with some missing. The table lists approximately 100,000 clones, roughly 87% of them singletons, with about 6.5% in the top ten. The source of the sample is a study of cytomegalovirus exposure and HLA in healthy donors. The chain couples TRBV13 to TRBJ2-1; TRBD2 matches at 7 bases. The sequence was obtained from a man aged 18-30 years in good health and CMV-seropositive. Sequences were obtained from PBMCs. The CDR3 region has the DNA TGTGCCAGCAGCAGCAGGACTAGGGAAGAGCAGTTCTTC. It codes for CASSSRTREEQFF. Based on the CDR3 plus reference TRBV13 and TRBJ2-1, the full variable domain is AAGVIQSPRHLIKEKRETATLKCYPIPRHDTVYWYQQGPGQDPQFLISFYEKMQSDKGSIPDRFSAQQFSDYHSELNMSSLELGDSALYFCASSSRTREEQFFGPGTRLTVL.